The sequence of this T cell receptor beta chain was determined in a study of shared clonotypes between healthy human individuals (dated by TCRdb to about 2020). Study-wide context: Two women and a few men aged 18 to 49 years were included in the cohort. For each donor, three plates each were used for CD4 naive and CD4 memory, two plates were used for CD8 naive, and one plate was used for CD8 memory. To estimate repertoire size and how much clonotype sharing occurs between individuals, the study deeply sequenced the blood TCR repertoires of five healthy adults. To increase sequencing depth and limit assay-specific biases, TCR repertoire library preparation and sequencing were carried out by different laboratories using diverse techniques. Each donor's leukapheresis produced roughly between about 0.9 and 9.5 billion PBMCs. Beyond this particular receptor, the publication reports: Sampling was limited to blood, and TCR repertoires in tissue likely differ from TCR repertoires in blood. When a few donors were compared, the shared fraction of clonotypes was 5% to 6.5% for naive CD4, roughly 3.4% for naive CD8, 2.3% for memory CD4, and less than 0.5% for memory CD8. Naive subsets generally had larger estimated clonotype richness than memory subsets. Because the study included a small number of donors, the genetic and exposure-history diversity represented was limited. Even with the large sequencing depth, rarefaction of the sorted-subset datasets indicated that sequencing was incomplete. Compared with non-shared clonotypes, the clonotypes found in all four sorted-subset donors had higher generation probabilities. Based on pairwise subsampling, the degree of clonotype sharing among donors was expected to be affected by sequencing depth.

From the germline V gene, CDR1 is SGHVS and CDR2 is FNYEAQ. From its cysteine to its phenylalanine, the CDR3 spans 14 amino acids. The only DNA kept is the CDR3, 42 bases in frame from the first base. V is pared back by 3 bases and J by 1 base, with 10 bases lying between the germline termini. Turning to this clone: The antigen it recognizes is unknown. No base quality values were provided; no much bigger clone lies one nucleotide off.

For the CD8 naive samples, CD45RO-negative cells were positively selected for CCR7, yielding a CD45RA+CCR7+ population from which TemRA cells were excluded. Donors were healthy HIV-negative adults with no recently reported acute infections or vaccinations. Every donor was a Caucasian adult living in Nashville, Tennessee, USA. After blood collection by leukapheresis, PBMCs were isolated using Ficoll-Histopaque density gradient centrifugation and then cryopreserved in the vapor phase of liquid nitrogen. Analytical flow cytometry was used to check the purity and quantity of each magnetically sorted T cell population. Genomic DNA was isolated from every sorted fraction and measured by UV absorbance on a Nanodrop 2000c. Using the deep immunoSEQ assay, multiplex PCR amplified TCR CDR3 regions from genomic DNA. Genomic DNA extracted from each cell subset was distributed evenly over all wells of several immunoSEQ 96-well plates, and each plate served as one replicate. For sorted subsets, approximately 210 ng of genomic DNA, equivalent to around 30,000 T cell genomes, went into each replicate PCR. Purified libraries were measured with a Qubit 3.0 fluorometer, size-checked on a Bioanalyzer 2100, and measured again with the KAPA Library Quantification kit. Every immunoSEQ 96-well plate was sequenced on a dedicated single-read 150-cycle Illumina NextSeq 550 flow cell. As for the authors' bioinformatics: Because the immunoSEQ output included only junctional sequences and no quality scores, the filtering could not be the same as the filtering used for full-length reads. To assign V/J genes and CDR3, sequences were annotated against IMGT germline references using PyIR, a Python wrapper for IgBLAST v1.9. Any read was removed if the V/J assignment was weak (E-value above 1e-6), the CDR3 was missing, or the read contained stop codons, out-of-frame junctions, or ambiguous translated residues. V3J clonotypes were defined as sequences sharing the same inferred V gene, J gene, and CDR3 amino acid sequence. The percentage overlap between two repertoires was calculated by dividing the number of shared unique clonotypes by the size of the smaller repertoire. RTK rarefaction, the Chao1 estimator, and Recon v2.1 estimates of unobserved clonotypes were used to assess repertoire richness. OLGA was used to compute generation probabilities for all TCRbeta clonotypes that the gDNA method yielded from a few donors. Drawn from immuneACCESS, this table holds only the in-frame rearrangements with V and J called that TCRdb kept. Clones are partly lost; checked studies trace under half to an unresolved V gene and leave the rest unexplained. V and J calls and clone size are given by that table; D and trimming were obtained from the DNA. This sample is represented by about 2.1 million clones; about 93% of them were singletons. The top ten clonotypes cover around 1.7% of the sample.

The material sequenced was naive CD8+ T cells from PBMCs. The meaning of the sample's cell subset or site label: CD45RA+CCR7+. The chain joins TRBV7-6 to TRBJ2-7; tentative D gene TRBD2, with 5 bases matching. The receptor comes from a young man in good health. Some clones in this sample may be carry-over from other donors' samples. Here the CDR3 is given as CASSFKAESYEQYF. Read as DNA, the sequence is TGTGCCAGCAGCTTCAAAGCGGAATCCTACGAGCAGTACTTC.